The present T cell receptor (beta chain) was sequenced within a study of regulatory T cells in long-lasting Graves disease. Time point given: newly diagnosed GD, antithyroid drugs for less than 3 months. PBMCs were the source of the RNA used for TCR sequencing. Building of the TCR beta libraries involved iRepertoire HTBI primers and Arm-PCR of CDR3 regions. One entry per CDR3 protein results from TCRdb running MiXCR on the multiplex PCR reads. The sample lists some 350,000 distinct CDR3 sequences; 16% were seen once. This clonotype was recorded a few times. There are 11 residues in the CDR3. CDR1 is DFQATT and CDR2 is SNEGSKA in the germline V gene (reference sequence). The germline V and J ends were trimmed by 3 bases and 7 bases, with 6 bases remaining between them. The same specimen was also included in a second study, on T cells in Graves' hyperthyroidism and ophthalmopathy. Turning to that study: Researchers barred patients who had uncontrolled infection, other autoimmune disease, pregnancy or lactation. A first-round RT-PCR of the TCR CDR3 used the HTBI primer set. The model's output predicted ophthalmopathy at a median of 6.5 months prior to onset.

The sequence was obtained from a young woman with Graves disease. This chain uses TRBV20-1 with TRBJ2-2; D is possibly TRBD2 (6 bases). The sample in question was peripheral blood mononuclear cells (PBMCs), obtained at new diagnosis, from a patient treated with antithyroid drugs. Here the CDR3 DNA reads TGCAGTGCTAGGGGAGGCGGGGAGCTGTTTTTT. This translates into CSARGGGELFF.